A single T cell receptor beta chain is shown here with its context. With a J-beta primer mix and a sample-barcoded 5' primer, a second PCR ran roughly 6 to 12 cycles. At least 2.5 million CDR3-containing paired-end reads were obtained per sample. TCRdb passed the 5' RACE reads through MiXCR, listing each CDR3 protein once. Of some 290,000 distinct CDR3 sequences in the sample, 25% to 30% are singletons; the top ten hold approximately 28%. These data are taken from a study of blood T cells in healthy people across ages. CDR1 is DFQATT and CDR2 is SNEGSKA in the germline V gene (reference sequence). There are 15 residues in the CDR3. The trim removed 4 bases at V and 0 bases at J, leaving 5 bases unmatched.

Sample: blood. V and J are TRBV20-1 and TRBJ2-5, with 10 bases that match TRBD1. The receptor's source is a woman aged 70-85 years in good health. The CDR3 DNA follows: TGCAGTGCTAAGGGACAGGGGCGGTACCAAGAGACCCAGTACTTC. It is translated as CSAKGQGRYQETQYF.